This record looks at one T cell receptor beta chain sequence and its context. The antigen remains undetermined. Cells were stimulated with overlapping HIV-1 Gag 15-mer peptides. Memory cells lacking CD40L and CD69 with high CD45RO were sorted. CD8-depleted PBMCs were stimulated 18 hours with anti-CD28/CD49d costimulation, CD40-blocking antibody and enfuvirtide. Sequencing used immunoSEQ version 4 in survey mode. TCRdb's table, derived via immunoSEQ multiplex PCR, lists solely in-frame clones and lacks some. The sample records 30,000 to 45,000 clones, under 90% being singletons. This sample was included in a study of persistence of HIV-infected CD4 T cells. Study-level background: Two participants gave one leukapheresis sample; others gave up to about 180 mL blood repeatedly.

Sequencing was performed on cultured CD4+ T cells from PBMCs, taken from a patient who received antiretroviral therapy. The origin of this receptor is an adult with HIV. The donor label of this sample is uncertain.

For the CDR3, the DNA is TGCGCCAGCAGGGACGGACAGGGGGCGTCCGATACGCAGTATTTT. This translates into CASRDGQGASDTQYF. The chain recombines TRBV5-1 with TRBJ2-3, with 11 bases identical to TRBD1. This CDR3 spans 15 amino acids. J lost 6 bases, V lost 5 bases, and 8 bases had no gene match. Germline V lookup: CDR1 SGHRS, CDR2 YFSETQ.